This T cell receptor (beta chain) was recorded in a study of early stage breast cancer tumors. This CDR3 is built from 13 residues. Trimming cost V 2 bases and J 7 bases, with 12 bases left between them. Per germline, CDR1 SGHRS and CDR2 YFSETQ. This clone was seen only a few times. The table came from immunoSEQ multiplex PCR; TCRdb's copy has only in-frame clones and leaves some out. Among tens of thousands of clones listed, around 90% were seen once. The V and J genes are TRBV5-1 and TRBJ1-1; no firm D call. The sample taken for sequencing was blood. This TCR derives from a person aged 70 to 85 with breast cancer. The CDR3 coding sequence is TGCGCCAGCAGCTTCGACGGAGTTTTTGAAGCTTTCTTT. Translated: CASSFDGVFEAFF.